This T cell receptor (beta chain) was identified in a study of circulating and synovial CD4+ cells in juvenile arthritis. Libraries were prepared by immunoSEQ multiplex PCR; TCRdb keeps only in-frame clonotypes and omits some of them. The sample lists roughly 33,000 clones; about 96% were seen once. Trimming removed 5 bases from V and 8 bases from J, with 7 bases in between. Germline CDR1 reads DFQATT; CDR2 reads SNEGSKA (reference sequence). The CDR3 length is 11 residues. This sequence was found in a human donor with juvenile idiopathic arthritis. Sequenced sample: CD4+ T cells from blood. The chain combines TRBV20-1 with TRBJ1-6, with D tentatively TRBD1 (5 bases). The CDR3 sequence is CSAVRDSPLHF. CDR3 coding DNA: TGCAGTGCTGTCAGGGATTCACCCCTCCACTTT.